A selection of T cell receptor beta chains follows, all from one sample in a study of blood T cell repertoires in COVID-19. TCRdb keeps only in-frame clones here, not all; method: immunoSEQ multiplex PCR. The table lists 110,000 to 150,000 clones, approximately 80% of them singletons. The sequenced material came from peripheral blood. Every receptor here comes from a man between 70 and 80 years old who had recovered from COVID-19. Both conserved end residues are part of each CDR3. Fields, in order: CDR3 DNA, CDR3 protein, V gene, clone size, CDR3 length, D gene, J gene. A D gene is named only where the DNA matches it firmly. Size tells how often a clone was seen (once, few, many) or the class of an expanded clone, and some rows leave it out.

TGCAGCGTTCACAGGGGGCTGAACACTGAAGCTTTCTTT CSVHRGLNTEAFF TRBV29-1 - 13 TRBD1 TRBJ1-1
TGTGCCAGCAGCCGACTAGTGGGCGAGCAGTACTTC CASSRLVGEQYF TRBV12-3/TRBV12-4 - 12 - TRBJ2-7
TGTGCCAGCAGCTTAGGTGGGTCGGAGATGGAAGCTTTCTTT CASSLGGSEMEAFF TRBV7-8 - 14 - TRBJ1-1
TGCGCCAGCAGCTCCGGACAGGTACCTTGGGAAGGCTACACCTTC CASSSGQVPWEGYTF TRBV5-1 - 15 TRBD1 TRBJ1-2
TGTGCCAGCAGTTCAACAGGCCAGAACACCGGGGAGCTGTTTTTT CASSSTGQNTGELFF TRBV6-5 - 15 - TRBJ2-2
TGCGCCAGCAGCCTAGGGACTAGCCCAGATACGCAGTATTTT CASSLGTSPDTQYF TRBV10-1 - 14 TRBD2 TRBJ2-3
TGCGCCAGCAGCGCCCGGAGGAGCACAGATACGCAGTATTTT CASSARRSTDTQYF TRBV10-2 - 14 - TRBJ2-3
TGTGCCAGCAGCTCCGGGACAGGGGCCGGGGAGCTGTTTTTT CASSSGTGAGELFF TRBV7-7 - 14 TRBD1 TRBJ2-2
TGTGCCAGCAGCCCCCGGACAGGCCCCGAAGCTTTCTTT CASSPRTGPEAFF TRBV9 - 13 TRBD1 TRBJ1-1
TGTGCCAGCAGTGAACAAATTGGACAGCCAATATATGGCTACACCTTC CASSEQIGQPIYGYTF TRBV6-1 - 16 - TRBJ1-2
TGTGCCAGCAGCTTTACAGGGCTAAATCAGCCCCAGCATTTT CASSFTGLNQPQHF TRBV5-8 - 14 - TRBJ1-5
TGTGCCAGCAGTGAAAGAGGCGGACAGGGCGACTATGGCTACACCTTC CASSERGGQGDYGYTF TRBV2 - 16 TRBD1 TRBJ1-2
TGTGCCACCAGCAGGATCGGGACAGGGAAAGGCAATGAGCAGTTCTTC CATSRIGTGKGNEQFF TRBV15 - 16 TRBD1 TRBJ2-1
TGTGCCAGTAGGTCTAGCGGGAGAAAAAACACCGGGGAGCTGTTTTTT CASRSSGRKNTGELFF TRBV19 - 16 TRBD2 TRBJ2-2
TGTGCCAGCAGTCGGGACTTTGATACGCAGTATTTT CASSRDFDTQYF TRBV12-3/TRBV12-4 - 12 - TRBJ2-3
TGTGCCAGCAGCCGGACAGGGAGGACCGGGGAGCTGTTTTTT CASSRTGRTGELFF TRBV13 - 14 TRBD1 TRBJ2-2
TGCAGCGCCTCAGACTCAATTAATGAAAAACTGTTTTTT CSASDSINEKLFF TRBV29-1 - 13 - TRBJ1-4
TGCAGCGTTCCCAGGGCCATGGCCCAGTACTTC CSVPRAMAQYF TRBV29-1 - 11 - TRBJ2-5
TGTGCCTGGAGTACCCAGGGAAACACCATATATTTT CAWSTQGNTIYF TRBV30 - 12 - TRBJ1-3
TGTGCCAGCAGGGGAACAGGGGGTGAGGGTCAGCCCCAGCATTTT CASRGTGGEGQPQHF TRBV2 - 15 TRBD1 TRBJ1-5
TGTGCCAGCAGTAGCGGGAGGGCCTATAATGATGAGCAGTTCTTC CASSSGRAYNDEQFF TRBV6-6 few 15 TRBD2 TRBJ2-1
TGTGCCACCTTAAACGGACAGGGTTGGGACAATGAGCAGTTCTTC CATLNGQGWDNEQFF TRBV2 - 15 TRBD1 TRBJ2-1
TGTGCCAGCAGTCAGACTAGCGGGAAGGCGACCCAGTACTTC CASSQTSGKATQYF TRBV6-6 - 14 TRBD2 TRBJ2-5
TGTGCCATCAGTGAGTCATATACGGGACTCCATTCCTACAATGAGCAGTTCTTC CAISESYTGLHSYNEQFF TRBV10-3 few 18 - TRBJ2-1
TGTGCCAGCAGCCTAGCGGACTCCTCCTACGAGCAGTACTTC CASSLADSSYEQYF TRBV27 - 14 TRBD2 TRBJ2-7
TGTGCCAGCACTCCCGAGGGGGCGGACAATGAGCAGTTCTTC CASTPEGADNEQFF TRBV7-3 - 14 TRBD1 TRBJ2-1
TGCAGCGTCGAGGGACAGGGGGACGGCTACACCTTC CSVEGQGDGYTF TRBV29-1 - 12 TRBD1 TRBJ1-2